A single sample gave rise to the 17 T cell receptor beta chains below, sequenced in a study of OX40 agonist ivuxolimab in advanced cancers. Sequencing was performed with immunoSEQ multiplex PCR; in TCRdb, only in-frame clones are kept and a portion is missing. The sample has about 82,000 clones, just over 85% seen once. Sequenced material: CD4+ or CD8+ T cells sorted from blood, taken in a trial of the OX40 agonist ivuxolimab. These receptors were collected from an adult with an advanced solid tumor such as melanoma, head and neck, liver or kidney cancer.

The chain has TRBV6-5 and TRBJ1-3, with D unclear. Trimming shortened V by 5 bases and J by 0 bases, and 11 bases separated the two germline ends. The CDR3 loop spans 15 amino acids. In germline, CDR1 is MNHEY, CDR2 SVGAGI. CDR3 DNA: TGTGCCAGCAGTCGGGCGGAAAGCTCTGGAAACACCATATATTTT. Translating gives CASSRAESSGNTIYF.

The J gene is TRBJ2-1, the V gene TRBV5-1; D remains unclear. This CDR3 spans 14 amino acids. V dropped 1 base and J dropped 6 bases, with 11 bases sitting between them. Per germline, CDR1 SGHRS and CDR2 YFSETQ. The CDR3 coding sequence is TGCGCCAGCAGCTTGCCGCAGGCCTCCAATGAGCAGTTCTTC. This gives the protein CASSLPQASNEQFF.

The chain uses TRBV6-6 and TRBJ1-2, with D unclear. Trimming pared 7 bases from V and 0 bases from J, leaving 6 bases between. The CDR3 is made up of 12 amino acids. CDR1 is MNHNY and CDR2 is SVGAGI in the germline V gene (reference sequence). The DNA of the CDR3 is TGTGCCAGCAAGGGTACTAACTATGGCTACACCTTC. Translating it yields CASKGTNYGYTF.

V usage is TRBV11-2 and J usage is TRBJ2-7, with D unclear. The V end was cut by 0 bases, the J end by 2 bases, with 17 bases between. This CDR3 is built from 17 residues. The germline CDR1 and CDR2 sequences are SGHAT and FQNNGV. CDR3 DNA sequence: TGTGCCAGCAGCTTAGAAAACTCGGAGATCCAACCCTACGAGCAGTACTTC. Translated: CASSLENSEIQPYEQYF.

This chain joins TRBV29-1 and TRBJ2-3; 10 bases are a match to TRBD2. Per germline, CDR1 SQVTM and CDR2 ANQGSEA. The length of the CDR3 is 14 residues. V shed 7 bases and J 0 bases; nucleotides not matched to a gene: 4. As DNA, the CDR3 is TGCAGCGAGAAGACTAGCGGGAGCACAGATACGCAGTATTTT. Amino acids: CSEKTSGSTDTQYF.

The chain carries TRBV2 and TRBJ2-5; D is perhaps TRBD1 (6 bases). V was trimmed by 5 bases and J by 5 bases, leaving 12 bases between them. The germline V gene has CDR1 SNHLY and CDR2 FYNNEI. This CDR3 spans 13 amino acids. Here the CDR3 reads CASSRDNRETQYF. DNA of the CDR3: TGTGCCAGCAGTCGGGACAACCGGGAGACCCAGTACTTC. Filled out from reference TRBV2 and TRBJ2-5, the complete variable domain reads EPEVTQTPSHQVTQMGQEVILRCVPISNHLYFYWYRQILGQKVEFLVSFYNNEISEKSEIFDDQFSVERPDGSNFTLKIRSTKLEDSAMYFCASSRDNRETQYFGPGTRLLVL.

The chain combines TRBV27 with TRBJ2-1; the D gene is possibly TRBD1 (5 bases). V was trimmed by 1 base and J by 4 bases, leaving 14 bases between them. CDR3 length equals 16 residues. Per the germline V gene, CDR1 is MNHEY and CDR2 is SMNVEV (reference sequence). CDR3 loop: CASSLYGNDRYNEQFF. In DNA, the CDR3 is TGTGCCAGCAGTTTATATGGGAACGACAGATACAATGAGCAGTTCTTC.

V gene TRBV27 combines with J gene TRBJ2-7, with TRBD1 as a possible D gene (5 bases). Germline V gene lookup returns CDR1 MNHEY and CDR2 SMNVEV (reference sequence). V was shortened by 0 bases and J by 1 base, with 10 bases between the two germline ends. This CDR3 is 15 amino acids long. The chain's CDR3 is CASSLSPGNSYEQYF. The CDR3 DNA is TGTGCCAGCAGTTTATCACCAGGGAATTCCTACGAGCAGTACTTC.

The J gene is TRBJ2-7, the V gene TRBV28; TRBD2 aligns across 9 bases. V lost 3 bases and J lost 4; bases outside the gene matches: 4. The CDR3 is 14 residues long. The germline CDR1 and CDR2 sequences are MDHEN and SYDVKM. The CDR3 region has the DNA TGTGCCAGCAGTTTGCCAACTAGCGGGTACGAGCAGTACTTC. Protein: CASSLPTSGYEQYF. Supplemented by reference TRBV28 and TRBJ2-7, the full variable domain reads DVKVTQSSRYLVKRTGEKVFLECVQDMDHENMFWYRQDPGLGLRLIYFSYDVKMKEKGDIPEGYSVSREKKERFSLILESASTNQTSMYLCASSLPTSGYEQYFGPGTRLTVT.

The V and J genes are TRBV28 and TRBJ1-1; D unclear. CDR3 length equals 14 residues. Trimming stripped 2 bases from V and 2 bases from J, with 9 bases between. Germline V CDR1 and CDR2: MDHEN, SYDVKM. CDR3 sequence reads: CASSLPRDNTEAFF. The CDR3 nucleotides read TGTGCCAGCAGTTTACCCCGGGATAACACTGAAGCTTTCTTT.

CDR3 in DNA: TGCGCCAGCAGCTTGGATAGTCAGACCTACGAGCAGTACTTC. It yields the protein CASSLDSQTYEQYF. This sequence joins TRBV5-1 and TRBJ2-7; D not resolved. Trimming removed 0 bases at V and 2 bases at J, with 9 bases between. Germline CDR1 reads SGHRS; CDR2 reads YFSETQ. There are 14 residues in the CDR3.

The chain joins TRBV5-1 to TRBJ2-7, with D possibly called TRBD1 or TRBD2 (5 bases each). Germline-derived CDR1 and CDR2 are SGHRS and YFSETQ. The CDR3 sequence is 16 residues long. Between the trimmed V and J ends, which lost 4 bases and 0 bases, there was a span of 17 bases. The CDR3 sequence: CASSTGQQTFSYEQYF. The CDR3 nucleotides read TGCGCCAGCAGCACGGGGCAGCAAACATTCTCCTACGAGCAGTACTTC.

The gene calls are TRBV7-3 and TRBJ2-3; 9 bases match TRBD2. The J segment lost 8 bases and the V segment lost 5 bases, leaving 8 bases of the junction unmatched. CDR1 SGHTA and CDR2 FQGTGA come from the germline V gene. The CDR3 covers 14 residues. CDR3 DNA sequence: TGTGCCAGCAGCCTTAGCGGGAGTGGGGGTACGCAGTATTTT. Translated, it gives CASSLSGSGGTQYF.

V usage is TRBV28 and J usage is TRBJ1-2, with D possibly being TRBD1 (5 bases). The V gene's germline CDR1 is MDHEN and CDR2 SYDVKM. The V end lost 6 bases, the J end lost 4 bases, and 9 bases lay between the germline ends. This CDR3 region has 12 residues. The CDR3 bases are TGTGCCAGCAGGGGGCCCGGCTATGGCTACACCTTC. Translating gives CASRGPGYGYTF.

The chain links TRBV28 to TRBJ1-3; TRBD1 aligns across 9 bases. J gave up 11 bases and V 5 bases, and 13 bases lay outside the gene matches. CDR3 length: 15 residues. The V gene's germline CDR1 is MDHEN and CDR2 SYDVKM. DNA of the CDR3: TGTGCCAGCAGTGAGACAAAACAGGGGGCAAGCCCCATATATTTT. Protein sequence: CASSETKQGASPIYF.

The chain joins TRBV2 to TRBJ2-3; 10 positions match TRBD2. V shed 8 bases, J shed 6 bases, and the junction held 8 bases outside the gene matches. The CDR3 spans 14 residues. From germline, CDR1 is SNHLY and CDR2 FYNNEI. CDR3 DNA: TGTGCCAGCCGGCTAGCGGGAGTCTCGGATACGCAGTATTTT. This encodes CASRLAGVSDTQYF.

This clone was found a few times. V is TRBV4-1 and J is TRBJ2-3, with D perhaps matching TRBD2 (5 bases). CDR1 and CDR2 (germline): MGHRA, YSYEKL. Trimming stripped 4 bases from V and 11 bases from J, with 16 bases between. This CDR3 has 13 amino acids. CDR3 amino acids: CASSRDPGILQYF. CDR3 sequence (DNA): TGCGCCAGCAGCCGAGACCCCGGGATACTGCAGTATTTT.